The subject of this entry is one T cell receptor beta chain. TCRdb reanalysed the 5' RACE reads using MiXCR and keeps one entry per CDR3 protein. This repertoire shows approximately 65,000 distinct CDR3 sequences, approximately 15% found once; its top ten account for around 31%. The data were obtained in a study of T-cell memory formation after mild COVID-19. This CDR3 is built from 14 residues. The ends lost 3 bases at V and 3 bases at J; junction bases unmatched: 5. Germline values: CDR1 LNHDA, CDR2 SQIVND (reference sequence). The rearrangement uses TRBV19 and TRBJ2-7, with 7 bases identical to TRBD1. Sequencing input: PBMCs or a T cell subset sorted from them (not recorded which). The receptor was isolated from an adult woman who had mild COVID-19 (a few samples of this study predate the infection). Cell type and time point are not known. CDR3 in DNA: TGTGCCAGTAGTATCCAGGGGGAGAGCTACGAGCAGTACTTC. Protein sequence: CASSIQGESYEQYF.